A selection of T cell receptor beta chains follows, all from one sample in a study of blood T cell repertoires in COVID-19. Profiled with immunoSEQ multiplex PCR; TCRdb holds only in-frame clones, not every one. Of over 30,000 clones in the sample, about 90% are singletons; the top ten hold about 1%. Sequencing was performed on peripheral blood. The receptors were gathered from a man aged 65 to 85 with active or convalescent COVID-19. CDR3s include the opening cysteine and the closing phenylalanine or tryptophan. The D gene is left open where the match is weak. Clone size appears in some rows only: once, few, many, or a class for an expanded clone.

j_call,v_call,clone_size,d_call,cdr3_aa,cdr3_nt
TRBJ2-1,TRBV6-6,NA,TRBD2,CASSSSGRAGGEQFF,TGTGCCAGCAGTTCCAGCGGGAGGGCCGGTGGTGAGCAGTTCTTC
TRBJ1-1,TRBV5-1,NA,TRBD1,CASSPKTGGNAEAFF,TGCGCCAGCAGTCCAAAGACAGGGGGCAACGCTGAAGCTTTCTTT
TRBJ1-1,TRBV18,NA,TRBD1,CASSPGQDTEAFF,TGTGCCAGCTCACCGGGACAGGACACTGAAGCTTTCTTT
TRBJ1-1,TRBV28,NA,NA,CASDGPDMNTEAFF,TGTGCCAGCGATGGCCCAGATATGAACACTGAAGCTTTCTTT
TRBJ2-2,TRBV5-4,once,NA,CASSLSRGLSTGELFF,TGTGCCAGCAGCTTGTCTCGGGGTCTGTCCACCGGGGAGCTGTTTTTT
TRBJ1-5,TRBV28,NA,TRBD1,CASGTGDQPQHF,TGTGCCAGCGGGACAGGCGATCAGCCCCAGCATTTT
TRBJ1-5,TRBV27,NA,TRBD1,CASSLTGPGGSGNQPQHF,TGTGCCAGCAGTTTGACGGGGCCAGGGGGCTCGGGCAATCAGCCCCAGCATTTT
TRBJ1-2,TRBV9,NA,TRBD1,CASSVGFGTGASTNYGYTF,TGTGCCAGCAGCGTAGGATTCGGGACAGGGGCCTCTACTAACTATGGCTACACCTTC
TRBJ1-1,TRBV10-3,NA,TRBD1,CAISAKRGTGNDTEAFF,TGTGCCATCAGTGCAAAAAGGGGGACAGGGAACGACACTGAAGCTTTCTTT
TRBJ1-1,TRBV5-4,NA,NA,CASSLSFQGNTEAFF,TGTGCCAGCAGCTTGTCTTTTCAGGGAAACACTGAAGCTTTCTTT
TRBJ2-3,TRBV5-6,NA,TRBD2,CASSFSGDRSTDTQYF,TGTGCCAGCAGCTTTAGCGGGGACCGTAGCACAGATACGCAGTATTTT
TRBJ1-1,TRBV28,once,NA,CASRSQGQNTEAFF,TGTGCCAGCAGGTCCCAGGGACAGAACACTGAAGCTTTCTTT
TRBJ2-4,TRBV6-6,once,NA,CASISGSYRNIQYF,TGTGCCAGCATCTCCGGGAGTTATAGAAACATTCAGTACTTC
TRBJ2-3,TRBV19,NA,TRBD1,CASSGQGVDTQYF,TGTGCCAGTAGTGGACAGGGGGTGGATACGCAGTATTTT
TRBJ2-3,TRBV7-3,NA,TRBD2,CASSLRTSGGTDTQYF,TGTGCCAGCAGCTTACGGACTAGCGGGGGAACAGATACGCAGTATTTT
TRBJ1-1,TRBV6-1,once,NA,CASSEVGGMTEAFF,TGTGCCAGCAGTGAAGTGGGGGGGATGACTGAAGCTTTCTTT
TRBJ1-2,TRBV28,NA,NA,CASSFEAYGYTF,TGTGCCAGCAGTTTTGAGGCCTATGGCTACACCTTC
TRBJ2-5,TRBV5-6,few,NA,CASSLGGGEKTQYF,TGTGCCAGCAGCTTGGGTGGGGGCGAGAAGACCCAGTACTTC
TRBJ1-3,TRBV2,NA,NA,CASMGVSSGNTIYF,TGTGCCAGCATGGGCGTCTCCTCTGGAAACACCATATATTTT
TRBJ2-1,TRBV28,once,TRBD2,CASSLTSGRGGYNEQFF,TGTGCCAGCAGTCTGACTAGCGGGAGAGGTGGGTACAATGAGCAGTTCTTC
TRBJ1-2,TRBV19,NA,NA,CASSTPWEVNYGYTF,TGTGCCAGTAGTACCCCCTGGGAGGTTAACTATGGCTACACCTTC
TRBJ2-7,TRBV7-2,NA,TRBD1,CASSQQGPTYEQYF,TGTGCCAGCAGTCAACAGGGGCCAACCTACGAGCAGTACTTC
TRBJ2-1,TRBV2,NA,NA,CASSSSSPNNEQFF,TGTGCCAGCAGTTCTAGCTCGCCAAACAATGAGCAGTTCTTC
TRBJ2-7,TRBV6-5,NA,TRBD1,CASSKQGATFYEQYF,TGTGCCAGCAGTAAACAGGGGGCCACCTTCTACGAGCAGTACTTC
TRBJ2-7,TRBV19,once,NA,CASTRTSGGRNEQYF,TGTGCCAGTACTAGGACCTCTGGGGGGAGGAATGAGCAGTACTTC
TRBJ1-3,TRBV19,NA,TRBD1,CASKDRDLSGNTIYF,TGTGCCAGTAAGGACAGGGACCTCTCTGGAAACACCATATATTTT
TRBJ1-4,TRBV5-1,NA,NA,CASSSVGTHNEKLFF,TGCGCCAGCAGCTCGGTCGGGACACATAATGAAAAACTGTTTTTT
TRBJ2-7,TRBV5-6,once,NA,CASSPGGANYEQYF,TGTGCCAGCAGCCCTGGGGGGGCGAACTACGAGCAGTACTTC
TRBJ1-1,TRBV5-1,once,NA,CASSLDRTSGSAFF,TGCGCCAGCAGCTTAGACAGGACCTCGGGCTCAGCTTTCTTT
TRBJ1-1,TRBV5-1,once,NA,CASSLGAAVDTEAFF,TGCGCCAGCAGCTTGGGAGCGGCAGTAGACACTGAAGCTTTCTTT
TRBJ1-3,TRBV9,NA,TRBD1,CASSVEQGAGNTIYF,TGTGCCAGCAGCGTAGAACAGGGGGCAGGAAACACCATATATTTT
TRBJ2-3,TRBV7-9,few,NA,CASSPRGPDTQYF,TGTGCCAGCAGCCCGCGGGGCCCAGATACGCAGTATTTT
TRBJ2-2,TRBV5-1,few,TRBD1,CASSQTGGNTGELFF,TGCGCCAGCAGCCAGACAGGGGGGAACACCGGGGAGCTGTTTTTT
TRBJ1-5,TRBV19,NA,NA,CASSTPTKGAYQPQHF,TGTGCCAGTAGTACGCCGACGAAAGGGGCGTATCAGCCCCAGCATTTT
TRBJ1-5,TRBV19,NA,TRBD1,CASRSGTGGNQPQHF,TGTGCCAGTAGGTCCGGGACAGGGGGCAATCAGCCCCAGCATTTT
TRBJ1-6,TRBV27,NA,TRBD1,CASRGQVNRSLHF,TGTGCCAGCAGGGGACAGGTTAACCGTTCCCTCCACTTT
TRBJ1-4,TRBV18,NA,TRBD1,CASSSPGQGPNEKLFF,TGTGCCAGCTCATCCCCGGGACAGGGTCCTAATGAAAAACTGTTTTTT
TRBJ2-1,TRBV18,NA,TRBD1,CASSPPGQGGHEQFF,TGTGCCAGCTCACCCCCAGGACAGGGAGGACATGAGCAGTTCTTC
TRBJ2-1,TRBV5-1,NA,TRBD2,CASSKSGTSGGAAGEQFF,TGCGCCAGCAGCAAGTCCGGGACTAGCGGGGGGGCCGCTGGGGAGCAGTTCTTC
TRBJ1-1,TRBV19,NA,TRBD1,CASSRPDRGFDTEAFF,TGTGCCAGTAGTAGACCGGACAGGGGGTTTGACACTGAAGCTTTCTTT
TRBJ1-2,TRBV6-2/TRBV6-3,NA,TRBD1,CASSSGQGVNGYTF,TGTGCCAGCAGTTCGGGACAGGGGGTTAATGGCTACACCTTC
TRBJ1-5,TRBV19,NA,NA,CASSTATPNQPQHF,TGTGCCAGTAGTACCGCAACTCCCAATCAGCCCCAGCATTTT
TRBJ2-3,TRBV20-1,NA,TRBD2,CSASSSGGADTQYF,TGCAGTGCTAGTTCGTCCGGGGGGGCAGATACGCAGTATTTT
TRBJ1-2,TRBV27,NA,TRBD1,CASSRDRGVSYTF,TGTGCCAGCAGTCGGGACAGGGGGGTGAGCTACACCTTC
TRBJ1-6,TRBV7-8,NA,NA,CASRSLAYNSPLHF,TGTGCCAGCAGAAGCCTAGCGTATAATTCACCCCTCCACTTT
TRBJ2-1,TRBV19,NA,TRBD1,CASSQPRTGSDEQFF,TGTGCCAGTAGTCAACCTCGGACAGGGTCCGATGAGCAGTTCTTC
TRBJ1-4,TRBV19,NA,TRBD1,CATKYGPGQGNEKLFF,TGTGCCACCAAGTATGGACCGGGACAGGGGAATGAAAAACTGTTTTTT
TRBJ2-1,TRBV19,NA,TRBD2,CASSIKREGRNEQFF,TGTGCCAGTAGTATCAAGCGGGAGGGCCGCAATGAGCAGTTCTTC